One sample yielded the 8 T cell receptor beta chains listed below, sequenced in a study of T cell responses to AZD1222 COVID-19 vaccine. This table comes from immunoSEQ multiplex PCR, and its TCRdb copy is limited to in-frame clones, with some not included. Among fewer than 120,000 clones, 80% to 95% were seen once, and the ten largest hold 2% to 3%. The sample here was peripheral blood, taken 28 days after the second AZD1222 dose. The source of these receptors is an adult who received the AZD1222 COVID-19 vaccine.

This chain's CDR3 is CAISPGGFEQYF. The DNA of the CDR3 is TGTGCCATCAGCCCGGGGGGTTTTGAGCAGTACTTC. The chain has TRBV10-3 and TRBJ2-7; 7 bases are a match to TRBD2. J lost 7 bases, V lost 6 bases, and 6 bases had no gene match. Germline V gives CDR1 ENHRY, CDR2 SYGVKD. The CDR3 totals 12 residues.

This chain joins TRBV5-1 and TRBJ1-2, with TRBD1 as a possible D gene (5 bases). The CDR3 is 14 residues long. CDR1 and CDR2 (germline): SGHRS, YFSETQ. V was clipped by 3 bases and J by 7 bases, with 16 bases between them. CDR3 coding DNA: TGCGCCAGCAGCTGGGCGGGGGTCGGAGTTGGCTACACCTTC. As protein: CASSWAGVGVGYTF.

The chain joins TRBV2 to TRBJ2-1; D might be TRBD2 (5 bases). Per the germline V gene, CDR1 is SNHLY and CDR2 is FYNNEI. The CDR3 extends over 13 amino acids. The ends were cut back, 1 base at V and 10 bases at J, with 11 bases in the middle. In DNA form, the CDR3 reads TGTGCCAGCAGTGAAGAATTTGGGGAGGAGCAGTTCTTC. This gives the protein CASSEEFGEEQFF.

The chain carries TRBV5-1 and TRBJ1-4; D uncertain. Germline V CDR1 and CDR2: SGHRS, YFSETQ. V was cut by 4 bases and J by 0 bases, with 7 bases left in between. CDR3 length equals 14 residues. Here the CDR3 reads CASSAEATNEKLFF. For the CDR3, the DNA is TGCGCCAGCAGCGCGGAAGCAACTAATGAAAAACTGTTTTTT.

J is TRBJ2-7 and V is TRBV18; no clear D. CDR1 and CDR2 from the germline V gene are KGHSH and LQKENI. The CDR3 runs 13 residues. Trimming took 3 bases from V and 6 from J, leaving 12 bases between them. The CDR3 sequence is CASSPLLGGEQYF. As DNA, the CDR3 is TGTGCCAGCTCACCCCTCCTGGGTGGCGAGCAGTACTTC.

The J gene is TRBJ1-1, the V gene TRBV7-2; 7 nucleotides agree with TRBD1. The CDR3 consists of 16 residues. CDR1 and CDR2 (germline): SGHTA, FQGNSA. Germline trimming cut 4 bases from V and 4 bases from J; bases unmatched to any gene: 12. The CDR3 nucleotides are TGTGCCAGCAGCTGGCCGGGACAGACGGGGGGCACTGAAGCTTTCTTT. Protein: CASSWPGQTGGTEAFF.

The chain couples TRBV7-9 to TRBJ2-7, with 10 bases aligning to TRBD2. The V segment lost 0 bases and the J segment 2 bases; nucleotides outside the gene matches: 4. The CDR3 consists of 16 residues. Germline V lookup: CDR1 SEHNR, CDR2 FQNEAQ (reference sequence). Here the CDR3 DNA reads TGTGCCAGCAGCTTAGCGCCGGGACTAGCGACCTACGAGCAGTACTTC. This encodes CASSLAPGLATYEQYF.

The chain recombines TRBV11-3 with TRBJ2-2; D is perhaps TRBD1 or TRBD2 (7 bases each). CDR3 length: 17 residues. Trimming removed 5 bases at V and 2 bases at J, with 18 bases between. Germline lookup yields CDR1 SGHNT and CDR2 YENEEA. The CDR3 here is CASSPGGGGLNTGELFF. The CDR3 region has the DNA TGTGCCAGCAGCCCGGGGGGAGGGGGCTTAAACACCGGGGAGCTGTTTTTT.